The entry below gives a single T cell receptor beta chain sequence along with its context. This entry comes from a study of blood T cell repertoires in COVID-19. About the study: Acute and convalescent COVID-19 samples came from the United States, Italy and Spain. T cells, B-cell-depleted T cells, or PBMCs supplied cDNA or gDNA.

Authors' processing steps: From reference gene primer amplification, estimates of nucleated cell counts were derived. Only in-frame clones appear in the TCRdb table, and some are missing; sequencing was by immunoSEQ multiplex PCR. For V, J and clone size, that table is used; D and trimming come from the DNA. The table lists under 350,000 clones, about four fifths of them singletons. What was sequenced was peripheral blood. The sequence came from a woman between 50 and 59 years old who had recovered from COVID-19.

In nucleotides, the CDR3 is TGCAGCGTCGGGGTCGCCTACGAGCAGTACTTC. Protein product: CSVGVAYEQYF. The chain recombines TRBV29-1 with TRBJ2-7; D may be TRBD2 (5 bases). From germline, CDR1 is SQVTM and CDR2 ANQGSEA. Deletions cut 6 bases from V and 2 bases from J, with 8 bases between. The CDR3 consists of 11 residues.